This TCR beta chain was sequenced during a study of blood T cell repertoires in COVID-19. Study-wide background: COVID-19 samples, acute and convalescent, were from the United States, Italy and Spain. PBMCs, B-cell-depleted T cells, or T cells were the source of the cDNA or gDNA that made up the material.

Looked up from germline, CDR1 is MGHDK and CDR2 is SYGVNS. The germline V and J ends were trimmed by 3 bases and 1 base, with 4 bases remaining between them. CDR3 size: 14 residues. As processed by the authors: Reference gene primer amplification yielded estimated nucleated cell counts. Here immunoSEQ multiplex PCR was the method, and the copy in TCRdb shows in-frame clones only, minus some. V, J and clone size are those of that table, while D and trimming were read from the DNA. The table records roughly 120,000 clones, around 84% of them present only once. This TCR came from a human donor in a cohort sampled during active COVID-19. The sample was peripheral blood. The V and J genes are TRBV25-1 and TRBJ2-6; D gene uncertain. In DNA, the CDR3 is TGTGCCAGCAGTGACTATTCTGGGGCCAACGTCCTGACTTTC. It specifies CASSDYSGANVLTF.